This passage covers 10 T cell receptor beta chains from one sample sequenced in a study of cytomegalovirus exposure and HLA in healthy donors (dated by TCRdb to about 2017). Library preparation was by the immunoSEQ multiplex PCR assay. For the multiplex PCR, a mixture combining 60 forward primers for TCR Vbeta segments and 13 reverse primers for TCR Jbeta segments was used. TCRdb limited this immuneACCESS table to in-frame rearrangements with V and J called. A share of clones is missing; checked studies link under half to unresolved V genes, and the rest is unexplained. A total of 200,000 to 250,000 clones appear in this sample, approximately 78% of them only once. Together, the top ten hold about 3.1% of the sample. Source material: PBMCs. The origin of the receptors is a man aged 30 to 39 in good health and CMV-seronegative.

The chain combines TRBV7-8 with TRBJ2-2; D is unresolved. The germline gives CDR1 SGHVS, CDR2 FQNEAQ. V was shortened by 1 base and J by 4 bases, with 16 bases between the two germline ends. This CDR3 contains 17 residues. The CDR3 reads CASSLDPVRSATGELFF. The CDR3, as DNA: TGTGCCAGCAGCTTAGACCCCGTGCGGTCGGCCACCGGGGAGCTGTTTTTT.

The chain joins TRBV4-1 to TRBJ1-6, with D tentatively TRBD1 (6 bases). V was shortened by 3 bases and J by 2 bases, with 8 bases between the two germline ends. Per germline, CDR1 MGHRA and CDR2 YSYEKL. CDR3 size: 15 residues. CDR3 sequence (DNA): TGCGCCAGCAGCCAGGGGGCCACCTATAATTCACCCCTCCACTTT. Its protein is CASSQGATYNSPLHF.

V gene TRBV21-1 combines with J gene TRBJ1-2; TRBD1 was called by the table and not checked on the DNA. TRBV21-1 is shown as a pseudogene. The CDR3 is 18 amino acids. The CDR3 region is CASSKGRLGAGFNYGYTF. The CDR3 DNA sequence: TGTGCCAGCAGCAAAGGACGACTTGGTGCAGGGTTTAACTATGGCTACACCTTC.

The gene calls are TRBV6-1 and TRBJ2-2; 7 nucleotides match TRBD2. Germline V gene sequence: CDR1 MNHNS, CDR2 SASEGT. V gave up 11 bases and J gave up 2 bases; unmatched junction bases: 8. This CDR3 is built from 14 residues. The CDR3 loop reads CAGTGRLNTGELFF. CDR3 DNA sequence: TGTGCCGGTACCGGGAGGCTAAACACCGGGGAGCTGTTTTTT.

V usage is TRBV5-1 and J usage is TRBJ2-7; 7 bases are a match to TRBD1. This CDR3 has 15 residues. Germline-derived CDR1 and CDR2 are SGHRS and YFSETQ. V gave up 1 base and J gave up 2 bases; unmatched junction bases: 6. The CDR3 sequence is CASSLWGTDAYEQYF. The CDR3 coding sequence is TGCGCCAGCAGCTTGTGGGGGACAGATGCCTACGAGCAGTACTTC.

CDR3 amino acids: CASSPGLAGRSYNEQFF. The CDR3 DNA is TGTGCCAGCAGCCCAGGACTAGCGGGCCGCTCCTACAATGAGCAGTTCTTC. The V call is TRBV11-2, the J call TRBJ2-1; 11 bases align to TRBD2. Germline V gives CDR1 SGHAT, CDR2 FQNNGV. The CDR3 is 17 amino acids. V lost 5 bases and J lost 0; bases outside the gene matches: 6. The whole variable domain, filled in from reference TRBV11-2 and TRBJ2-1, reads EAGVAQSPRYKIIEKRQSVAFWCNPISGHATLYWYQQILGQGPKLLIQFQNNGVVDDSQLPKDRFSAERLKGVDSTLKIQPAKLEDSAVYLCASSPGLAGRSYNEQFFGPGTRLTVL.

The chain joins TRBV7-2 to TRBJ2-1, with a possible D match to TRBD1 (5 bases). The CDR3 loop spans 15 amino acids. Germline-derived CDR1 and CDR2 are SGHTA and FQGNSA. V gave up 4 bases and J gave up 9 bases, with 19 bases separating them. This CDR3 reads CASSSQGGSWAEQFF. The CDR3 DNA is TGTGCCAGCAGCTCCCAGGGTGGCTCCTGGGCTGAGCAGTTCTTC. The complete variable domain, with remaining parts taken from reference TRBV7-2 and TRBJ2-1, reads GAGVSQSPSNKVTEKGKDVELRCDPISGHTALYWYRQSLGQGLEFLIYFQGNSAPDKSGLPSDRFSAERTGGSVSTLTIQRTQQEDSAVYLCASSSQGGSWAEQFFGPGTRLTVL.

This chain links TRBV6-5 with TRBJ1-2; D is possibly TRBD1 (6 bases). V lost 0 bases to trimming and J lost 11 bases, with 16 bases between them. This CDR3 comprises 14 residues. The germline V gene encodes CDR1 MNHEY and CDR2 SVGAGI. This CDR3 reads CASSYSRQVSGYTF. In DNA form, the CDR3 reads TGTGCCAGCAGTTACTCGAGACAGGTGAGTGGGTACACCTTC.

The V call is TRBV7-6, the J call TRBJ2-2, with 13 bases matching TRBD2. The CDR3 runs 18 residues. Losses at the gene ends were 4 bases for V and 0 bases for J; bases not matched to a gene: 5. The germline V gene has CDR1 SGHVS and CDR2 FNYEAQ. The CDR3 DNA reads as TGTGCCAGCAGCTCCAGACTAGCGGGGGGAACGAACACCGGGGAGCTGTTTTTT. Translation: CASSSRLAGGTNTGELFF.

The chain joins TRBV5-1 to TRBJ2-3, with TRBD2 identical over 8 bases. CDR3 length: 14 residues. Trimming took 4 bases from V and 4 from J; bases not matched to a gene: 5. The germline CDR1 and CDR2 sequences are SGHRS and YFSETQ. CDR3 nucleotide sequence: TGCGCCAGCAGCGACGGGGGGGCCCCAGATACGCAGTATTTT. It translates to CASSDGGAPDTQYF.